The 8 T cell receptor beta chains below all came from one sample that was sequenced in a study of read filtering for tumor transcriptome and immune sequencing. This library used approximately 370 ng RNA and molecular barcoded adaptors spanning alpha/delta and beta/gamma chains. TCRdb re-called the reads with MiXCR, one entry per CDR3 protein. The data contain some 130,000 distinct CDR3 sequences, around 13% of them singletons. Specimen: a population of CD138-negative cells sorted from bone marrow. These receptors all stem from a donor over 35 with multiple myeloma.

Details on this clonotype: At one end the junction does not follow the germline gene, possibly because of a read error. The genes are TRBV28 and TRBJ2-1; D is undetermined. CDR1 is MDHEN, CDR2 SYDVKM, per germline. The CDR3 spans 16 residues. The CDR3 DNA reads TGTGCCAGCAGAGAACTTAGAGGACCTAAATACAGTGAGCTGTTCTTC. It yields the protein CASRELRGPKYSELFF.

This clonotype was seen ten or more times. The V call is TRBV30, the J call TRBJ2-7, with D possibly TRBD1 on 5 matching bases. V lost 2 bases and J 3 bases, leaving 14 bases between the germline ends. There are 14 residues in the CDR3. Looked up from germline, CDR1 is GTSNPN and CDR2 is SVGIG (reference sequence). This chain's CDR3 is CAWSPKNTGYEQYF. DNA of the CDR3: TGTGCCTGGAGTCCCAAAAATACAGGCTACGAGCAGTACTTC.

This clonotype was seen a handful of times. The chain employs TRBV11-2 and TRBJ1-2; perhaps TRBD1 as D (6 bases). Trimming took 3 bases from V and 6 from J, leaving 14 bases between them. Per the germline V gene, CDR1 is SGHAT and CDR2 is FQNNGV. The CDR3 runs 14 residues. CDR3 in DNA: TGTGCCAGCAGCTTGGGTCCCACAGGGAATGGCTACACCTTC. It encodes CASSLGPTGNGYTF.

In regard to this clonotype: At one end the junction does not follow the germline gene, possibly because of a read error. The V gene is TRBV4-1, the J gene TRBJ1-5; TRBD1 might be the D (5 bases). The CDR3 sequence is 14 residues long. Germline V CDR1 and CDR2: MGHRA, YSYEKL. The CDR3 spells CASSQSGQNQPQHF. The CDR3 DNA sequence: TGCGCCAGCAGCCAATCGGGGCAGAATCAGCCCCAGCACTTT.

This clonotype was recorded at least ten times. The chain joins TRBV7-6 to TRBJ1-1; D call uncertain. V was trimmed by 4 bases and J by 1 base, leaving 7 bases between them. This CDR3 contains 13 residues. Germline CDR1 is SGHVS and CDR2 is FNYEAQ. This chain's CDR3 is CASSSLQNTEAFF. The CDR3 bases are TGTGCCAGCAGCTCCTTACAGAACACTGAAGCTTTCTTT.

The chain combines TRBV11-3 with TRBJ1-3, with no clear D. CDR3 length equals 11 residues. The V and J ends lost 1 base and 16 bases respectively, with 11 bases between them. Germline V gene data show CDR1 as SGHNT and CDR2 as YENEEA. The CDR3 reads CASSLAEGVYF. CDR3 coding DNA: TGTGCCAGCAGCTTAGCAGAGGGCGTTTATTTT.

This clonotype was counted at least ten times. The chain joins TRBV7-2 to TRBJ2-1; D may be TRBD2 (5 bases). The CDR3 sequence is 14 residues long. CDR1 and CDR2 (germline): SGHTA, FQGNSA. Trimming removed 5 bases from V and 9 bases from J, with 17 bases in between. In DNA form, the CDR3 reads TGTGCCAGCAGCAGAACTAGGGCCTGGGGTGAGCAGTTCTTC. Amino acids: CASSRTRAWGEQFF.

This clonotype came up many times. This CDR3 is CASSLTREPEQFF. The DNA for the CDR3 is TGTGCCAGCAGCTTGACCAGGGAGCCTGAGCAGTTCTTC. The chain combines TRBV11-2 with TRBJ2-1, with D perhaps matching TRBD1 or TRBD2 (5 bases each). Germline CDR1 is SGHAT and CDR2 is FQNNGV. The germline V and J ends were trimmed by 3 bases and 9 bases, with 12 bases remaining between them. This CDR3 has 13 amino acids.